The clone carrying this T cell receptor (beta chain) is a singleton in its sample. Its antigen is not known. CD45RO-negative, CCR7-positively selected cells formed the naive CD8 fraction, excluding terminally differentiated effector memory CD45RA+ cells. The source of the sample is a study of shared clonotypes between healthy human individuals. Study-level points and caveats: A reduction in generation probabilities was seen for non-shared clonotypes relative to those shared by all four donors.

Between the trimmed V and J ends, which lost 7 bases and 5 bases, there was a span of 14 bases. From germline, CDR1 is WSHSY and CDR2 SAAADI. The CDR3 is made up of 13 amino acids. Measured with immunoSEQ multiplex PCR; TCRdb has only the in-frame clones, and not every one. The sample has some 1,900,000 clones; less than 95% are singletons. V is TRBV10-2 and J is TRBJ1-1, with D possibly matching TRBD1 (5 bases). Sample: naive CD8+ T cells sorted from blood. This clonotype was obtained from a man between 18 and 29 years old in good health. The CDR3 loop is CASTPGRTTEAFF. The CDR3 DNA reads TGCGCCAGCACCCCGGGGCGGACTACTGAAGCTTTCTTT.